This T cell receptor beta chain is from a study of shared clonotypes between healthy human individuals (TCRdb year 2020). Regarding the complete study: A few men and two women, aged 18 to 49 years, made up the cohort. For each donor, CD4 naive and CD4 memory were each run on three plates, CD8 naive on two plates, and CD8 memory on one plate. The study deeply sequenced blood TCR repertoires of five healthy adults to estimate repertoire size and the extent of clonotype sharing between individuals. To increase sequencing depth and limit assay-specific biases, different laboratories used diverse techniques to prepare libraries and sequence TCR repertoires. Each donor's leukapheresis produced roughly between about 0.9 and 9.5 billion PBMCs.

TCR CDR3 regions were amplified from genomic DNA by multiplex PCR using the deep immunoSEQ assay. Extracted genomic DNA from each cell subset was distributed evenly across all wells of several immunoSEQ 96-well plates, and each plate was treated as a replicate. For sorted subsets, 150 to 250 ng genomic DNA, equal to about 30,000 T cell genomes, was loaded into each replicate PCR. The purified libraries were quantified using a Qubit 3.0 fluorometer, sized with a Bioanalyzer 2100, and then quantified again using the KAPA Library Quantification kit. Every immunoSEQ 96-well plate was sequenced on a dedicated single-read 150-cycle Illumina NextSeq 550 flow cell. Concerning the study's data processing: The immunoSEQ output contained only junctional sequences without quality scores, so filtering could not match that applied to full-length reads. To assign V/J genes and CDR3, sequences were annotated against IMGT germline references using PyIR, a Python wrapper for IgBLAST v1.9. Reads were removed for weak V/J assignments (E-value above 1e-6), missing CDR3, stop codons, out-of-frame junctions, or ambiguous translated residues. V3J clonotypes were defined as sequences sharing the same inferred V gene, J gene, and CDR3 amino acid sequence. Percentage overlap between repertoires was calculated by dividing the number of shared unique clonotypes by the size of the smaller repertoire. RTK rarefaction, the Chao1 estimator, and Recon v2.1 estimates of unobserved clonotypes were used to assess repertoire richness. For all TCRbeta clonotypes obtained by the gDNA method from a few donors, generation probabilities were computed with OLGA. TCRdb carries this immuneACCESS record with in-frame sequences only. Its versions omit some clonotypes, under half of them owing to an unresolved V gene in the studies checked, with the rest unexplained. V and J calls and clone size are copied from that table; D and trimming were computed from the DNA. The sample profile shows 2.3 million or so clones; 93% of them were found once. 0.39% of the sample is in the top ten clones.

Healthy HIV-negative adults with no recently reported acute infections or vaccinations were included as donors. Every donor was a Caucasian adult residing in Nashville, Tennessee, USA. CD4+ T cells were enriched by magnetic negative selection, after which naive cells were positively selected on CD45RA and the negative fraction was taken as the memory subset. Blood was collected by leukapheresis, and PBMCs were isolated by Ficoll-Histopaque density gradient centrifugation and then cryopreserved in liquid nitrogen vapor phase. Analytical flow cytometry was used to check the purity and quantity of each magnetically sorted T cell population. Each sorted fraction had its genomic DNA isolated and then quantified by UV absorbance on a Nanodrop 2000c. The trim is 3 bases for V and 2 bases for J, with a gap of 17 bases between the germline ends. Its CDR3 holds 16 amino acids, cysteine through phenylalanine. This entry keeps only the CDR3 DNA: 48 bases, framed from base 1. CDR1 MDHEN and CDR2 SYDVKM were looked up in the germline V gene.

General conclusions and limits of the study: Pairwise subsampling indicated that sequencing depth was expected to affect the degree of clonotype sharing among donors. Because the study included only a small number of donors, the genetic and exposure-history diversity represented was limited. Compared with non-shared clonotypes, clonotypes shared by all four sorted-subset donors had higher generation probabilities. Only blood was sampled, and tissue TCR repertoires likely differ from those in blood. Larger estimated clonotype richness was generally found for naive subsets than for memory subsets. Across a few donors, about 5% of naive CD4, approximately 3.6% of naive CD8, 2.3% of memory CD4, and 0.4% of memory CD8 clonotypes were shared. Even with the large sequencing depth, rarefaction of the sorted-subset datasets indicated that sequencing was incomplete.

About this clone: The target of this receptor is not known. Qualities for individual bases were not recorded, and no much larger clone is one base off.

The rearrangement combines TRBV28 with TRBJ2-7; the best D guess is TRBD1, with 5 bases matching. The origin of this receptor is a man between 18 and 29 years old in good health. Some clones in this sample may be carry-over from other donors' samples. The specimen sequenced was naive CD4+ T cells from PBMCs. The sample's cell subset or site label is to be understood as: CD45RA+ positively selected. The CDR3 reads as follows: CASSFTPTVNTYEQYF. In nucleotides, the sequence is TGTGCCAGCAGTTTCACCCCGACAGTGAACACCTACGAGCAGTACTTC.